Reported below is one TCR beta chain. Measured with immunoSEQ multiplex PCR; TCRdb has only the in-frame clones, and not every one. Here the sample spans approximately 290,000 clones, around 81% being singletons. This sample is drawn from a study of blood T cell repertoires in COVID-19. Study-level information: Samples of COVID-19 (acute and convalescent) were obtained from the United States, Italy and Spain. In each case, the material was cDNA or gDNA derived from T cells, B-cell-depleted T cells, or PBMCs.

The Seattle site enrolled patients during active infection and followed them longitudinally. The V segment lost 1 base and the J segment 11 bases; nucleotides outside the gene matches: 9. Germline V lookup: CDR1 ENHRY, CDR2 SYGVKD. The length of the CDR3 is 14 residues. Specimen: peripheral blood. The genes are TRBV10-3 and TRBJ1-1, with TRBD1 matching over 8 bases. This TCR came from a person aged 70 to 85 with COVID-19, enrolled during active disease. The CDR3 DNA follows: TGTGCCATCAGTGAGTTGGTAGGACAGGGCGGCGCTTTCTTT. Its translation: CAISELVGQGGAFF.